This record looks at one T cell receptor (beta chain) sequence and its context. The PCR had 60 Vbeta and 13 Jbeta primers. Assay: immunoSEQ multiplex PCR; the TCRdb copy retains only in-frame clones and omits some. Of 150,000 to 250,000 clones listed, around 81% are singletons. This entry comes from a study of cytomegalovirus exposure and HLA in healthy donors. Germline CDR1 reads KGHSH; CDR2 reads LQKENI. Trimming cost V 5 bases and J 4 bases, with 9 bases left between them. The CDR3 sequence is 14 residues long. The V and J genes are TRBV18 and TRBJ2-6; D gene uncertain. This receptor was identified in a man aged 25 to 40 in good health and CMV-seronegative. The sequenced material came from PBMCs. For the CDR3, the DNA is TGTGCCAGCTCAGATCAGAAAGGGGCCAACGTCCTGACTTTC. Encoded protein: CASSDQKGANVLTF.